The 6 T cell receptor beta chains below all came from one sample that was sequenced in a study. TCRdb analysed the reads with MiXCR anew, one entry per CDR3 protein. The sample has nearly 4,500 distinct CDR3 sequences, over 9% seen once; the top ten hold around 31%. Sequencing was done on a sample of CD4+ T cells from peripheral blood. These receptors were collected from a human donor with rheumatoid arthritis.

This sequence joins TRBV7-8 and TRBJ2-7; 12 nucleotides agree with TRBD2. The CDR3 is made up of 16 amino acids. Germline CDR1 reads SGHVS; CDR2 reads FQNEAQ. V lost 0 bases to trimming and J lost 4 bases; unmatched junction nucleotides: 4. DNA of the CDR3: TGTGCCAGCAGCTTAGCGACTAGCGGGAGCGGTTACGAGCAGTACTTC. It encodes CASSLATSGSGYEQYF.

In its sample, this clonotype is medium-sized (0.01 to 0.1%). The chain combines TRBV6-5 with TRBJ2-7, with 7 bases aligning to TRBD1. With 6 bases clipped from V and 6 bases from J, the junction kept 5 bases outside the gene matches. The germline V gene has CDR1 MNHEY and CDR2 SVGAGI. CDR3 size: 12 residues. DNA for the CDR3: TGTGCCAGCAGCAAGAGGGGGCCCGAGCAGTACTTC. Translated, it gives CASSKRGPEQYF.

This clonotype is medium-sized (0.01 to 0.1%) by share. The chain has TRBV7-3 and TRBJ2-2; D is undetermined. Trimming pared 5 bases from V and 7 bases from J, leaving 8 bases between. The CDR3 has 12 amino acids. Germline V gives CDR1 SGHTA, CDR2 FQGTGA. CDR3 residues: CASSPDFGELFF. In nucleotides, the CDR3 is TGTGCCAGCAGCCCCGATTTCGGGGAGCTGTTTTTT. Full variable domain (remainder filled in from reference TRBV7-3 and TRBJ2-2): GAGVSQTPSNKVTEKGKYVELRCDPISGHTALYWYRQSLGQGPEFLIYFQGTGAADDSGLPNDRFFAVRPEGSVSTLKIQRTERGDSAVYLCASSPDFGELFFGEGSRLTVL.

Comments on this clonotype: An end of the junction differs from the germline gene, which may be a read error. The genes are TRBV28 and TRBJ2-1; 11 nucleotides align to TRBD2. The CDR3 runs 15 residues. Germline V lookup: CDR1 MDHEN, CDR2 SYDVKM. CDR3 DNA: TGTGTCAGCAATCTAGCGGGAGGCCCGTTTAGAGAGCAGTTCTTC. As protein: CVSNLAGGPFREQFF.

This clonotype was recorded at least ten times. The chain recombines TRBV18 with TRBJ2-1, with D maybe TRBD2 (5 bases). V was trimmed by 3 bases and J by 8 bases, leaving 14 bases between them. The length of the CDR3 is 14 residues. In germline, CDR1 is KGHSH, CDR2 LQKENI. DNA of the CDR3: TGTGCCAGCTCACCCGTGAGAGGGATCGATGAGCAGTTCTTC. The encoded protein is CASSPVRGIDEQFF. Complete variable domain (other parts from reference TRBV18 and TRBJ2-1): NAGVMQNPRHLVRRRGQEARLRCSPMKGHSHVYWYRQLPEEGLKFMVYLQKENIIDESGMPKERFSAEFPKEGPSILRIQQVVRGDSAAYFCASSPVRGIDEQFFGPGTRLTVL.

In its sample, this clonotype is medium-sized (0.01 to 0.1%). This chain's CDR3 is CSVEDRLWTSGGITDTQYF. CDR3 nucleotides: TGCAGCGTTGAAGATCGTCTGTGGACTAGCGGGGGAATCACAGATACGCAGTATTTT. V gene TRBV29-1 combines with J gene TRBJ2-3; 13 bases are shared with TRBD2. The V and J ends lost 0 bases and 2 bases, in that order; junction bases with no gene match: 11. Germline CDR1 SQVTM, CDR2 ANQGSEA. This CDR3 is built from 19 residues.